The 27 T cell receptor beta chains listed next were all sequenced from one sample in a study of cytomegalovirus exposure and HLA in healthy donors. PCR primers comprised 60 Vbeta and 13 Jbeta primers. TCRdb keeps only in-frame clones here, not all; method: immunoSEQ multiplex PCR. In the table there are tens of thousands of clones, 77% of which are singletons. The sample was PBMCs. Every receptor here comes from a male donor in good health and CMV-seropositive.

This rearrangement joins TRBV7-2 to TRBJ1-3, with 8 bases aligning to TRBD1. CDR3 size: 16 residues. The germline V gene has CDR1 SGHTA and CDR2 FQGNSA. J lost 3 bases, V lost 1 base, and 5 bases had no gene match. CDR3: CASSLGTGSYGNTIYF. The CDR3 DNA reads as TGTGCCAGCAGCTTAGGGACAGGGTCCTATGGAAACACCATATATTTT.

The chain combines TRBV29-1 with TRBJ2-1; the D gene is possibly TRBD2 (5 bases). The CDR3 spans 11 residues. V shed 0 bases and J shed 12 bases, with 9 bases lying between them. The V gene's germline CDR1 is SQVTM and CDR2 ANQGSEA. Here the CDR3 DNA reads TGCAGCGTTGAAGACGGAGGAAGGCAGTTCTTC. It is translated as CSVEDGGRQFF.

The chain is built from TRBV27 and TRBJ2-3; 8 nucleotides match TRBD1. The V gene's germline CDR1 is MNHEY and CDR2 SMNVEV (reference sequence). This CDR3 has 13 residues. V was clipped by 8 bases and J by 4 bases; unmatched bases: 5. The CDR3: CASGQGRADTQYF. The CDR3 DNA follows: TGTGCCAGCGGACAGGGTAGGGCAGATACGCAGTATTTT.

This clone has only one observation. This rearrangement joins TRBV9 to TRBJ2-1; D not resolved. Trimming pared 0 bases from V and 6 bases from J, leaving 10 bases between. The CDR3 runs to 14 residues. CDR1 and CDR2 from the germline V gene are SGDLS and YYNGEE. Written as DNA, the CDR3 is TGTGCCAGCAGCGTAGAGGTTAGCCCCAATGAGCAGTTCTTC. Translated: CASSVEVSPNEQFF.

In its sample, this clone was seen a few times. The J gene is TRBJ1-4, the V gene TRBV7-9; D not certain. Looked up from germline, CDR1 is SEHNR and CDR2 is FQNEAQ (reference sequence). The ends were cut back, 5 bases at V and 0 bases at J, with 7 bases in the middle. This CDR3 has 14 amino acids. Written as DNA, the CDR3 is TGTGCCAGCAGCCCCTTTACAACTAATGAAAAACTGTTTTTT. This codes for CASSPFTTNEKLFF. Full variable domain (rest looked up from reference TRBV7-9 and TRBJ1-4): DTGVSQNPRHKITKRGQNVTFRCDPISEHNRLYWYRQTLGQGPEFLTYFQNEAQLEKSRLLSDRFSAERPKGSFSTLEIQRTEQGDSAMYLCASSPFTTNEKLFFGSGTQLSVL.

V usage is TRBV30 and J usage is TRBJ1-1, with D hard to call. Germline loops: CDR1 GTSNPN, CDR2 SVGIG (reference sequence). CDR3 length equals 13 residues. The V end was cut by 6 bases, the J end by 1 base, with 12 bases between. This CDR3 is CACRERGNTEAFF. In DNA form, the CDR3 reads TGTGCCTGCAGAGAACGGGGGAACACTGAAGCTTTCTTT.

The rearrangement links TRBV4-1 to TRBJ1-1; 7 bases agree with TRBD1. The CDR3 runs 16 residues. The germline gives CDR1 MGHRA, CDR2 YSYEKL. V lost 4 bases, J lost 0 bases, and 8 bases stayed unmatched. The CDR3 reads CASSRDRKLMNTEAFF. The CDR3 bases are TGCGCCAGCAGCCGGGACAGAAAATTAATGAACACTGAAGCTTTCTTT.

The rearrangement joins TRBV27 to TRBJ1-2; D might be TRBD1 (5 bases). Deletions cut 5 bases from V and 4 bases from J, with 11 bases between. Germline V gives CDR1 MNHEY, CDR2 SMNVEV (reference sequence). This CDR3 is built from 13 residues. The CDR3 DNA follows: TGTGCCAGCAGTCCACAGGTCAGCTATGGCTACACCTTC. Translated, it gives CASSPQVSYGYTF.

The chain combines TRBV10-3 with TRBJ2-1, with 8 bases identical to TRBD2. The V and J ends lost 0 bases and 5 bases, in that order; junction bases with no gene match: 6. This CDR3 has 16 amino acids. Germline V gene lookup returns CDR1 ENHRY and CDR2 SYGVKD. The CDR3 here is CAISESTSGPDNEQFF. Written as DNA, the CDR3 is TGTGCCATCAGTGAGTCAACTAGCGGCCCCGACAATGAGCAGTTCTTC.

V and J are TRBV19 and TRBJ2-7, with 9 bases aligning to TRBD1. V trimming: 4 bases; J trimming: 6 bases; junction bases outside the gene matches: 7. From germline, CDR1 is LNHDA and CDR2 SQIVND (reference sequence). The CDR3 loop spans 14 amino acids. The CDR3 nucleotides are TGTGCCAGTAGTACCAACAGGGGGCGCACCGAGCAGTACTTC. This gives the protein CASSTNRGRTEQYF.

On this clone: This same CDR3 is encoded by further DNA sequences in the sample. The chain joins TRBV19 to TRBJ1-1; weak D call: TRBD1 (6 bases). The germline V and J ends were trimmed by 3 bases and 0 bases, with 8 bases remaining between them. CDR1 is LNHDA and CDR2 is SQIVND in the germline V gene (reference sequence). The CDR3 contains 14 residues. The DNA for the CDR3 is TGTGCCAGTAGTATTCAGGGGTTGAACACTGAAGCTTTCTTT. Translating gives CASSIQGLNTEAFF.

This clone was recorded a few times. The V call is TRBV6-5, the J call TRBJ1-1, with D hard to call. Germline V gene data show CDR1 as MNHEY and CDR2 as SVGAGI. Between the trimmed V and J ends, which lost 10 bases and 1 base, there was a span of 10 bases. This CDR3 comprises 12 residues. The CDR3 DNA reads TGTGCCACTCGCGCCCCGAACACTGAAGCTTTCTTT. Encoded protein: CATRAPNTEAFF.

This chain uses TRBV7-2 with TRBJ2-1, with D maybe TRBD2 (6 bases). Per the germline V gene, CDR1 is SGHTA and CDR2 is FQGNSA. Trimming took 2 bases from V and 0 from J, leaving 14 bases between them. This CDR3 comprises 17 residues. In DNA, the CDR3 is TGTGCCAGCAGCTTAAGAGGCGGGGAGATCTCCTACAATGAGCAGTTCTTC. Encoded protein: CASSLRGGEISYNEQFF.

The chain links TRBV14 to TRBJ2-5; 8 bases agree with TRBD2. Losses at the gene ends were 4 bases for V and 5 bases for J; bases not matched to a gene: 15. Germline values: CDR1 SGHDN, CDR2 FVKESK. This CDR3 contains 17 residues. CDR3 in amino acids: CASSLRTSNGWSETQYF. The CDR3, as DNA: TGTGCCAGCAGCCTTCGGACTAGCAATGGGTGGTCGGAGACCCAGTACTTC.

The CDR3 loop is CASTAGPSRREQYF. The CDR3 DNA is TGTGCCAGTACCGCGGGACCATCCCGCCGCGAGCAGTACTTC. The chain links TRBV19 to TRBJ2-7, with TRBD2 as a possible D gene (6 bases). Trimming cost V 7 bases and J 6 bases, with 19 bases left between them. Germline V CDR1 and CDR2: LNHDA, SQIVND (reference sequence). This CDR3 is 14 amino acids long. Full variable domain (rest looked up from reference TRBV19 and TRBJ2-7): DGGITQSPKYLFRKEGQNVTLSCEQNLNHDAMYWYRQDPGQGLRLIYYSQIVNDFQKGDIAEGYSVSREKKESFPLTVTSAQKNPTAFYLCASTAGPSRREQYFGPGTRLTVT.

The chain combines TRBV2 with TRBJ1-5; maybe TRBD1 (6 bases). Trimming stripped 6 bases from V and 0 bases from J, with 12 bases between. In germline, CDR1 is SNHLY, CDR2 FYNNEI. This CDR3 has 15 residues. The CDR3 sequence: CASRERQVSNQPQHF. The CDR3 coding sequence is TGTGCCAGCAGGGAACGACAGGTTAGCAATCAGCCCCAGCATTTT.

The chain combines TRBV4-1 with TRBJ2-1; unclear D gene. The CDR3 length is 16 residues. Trimming shortened V by 2 bases and J by 4 bases, and 15 bases separated the two germline ends. Germline V gene data show CDR1 as MGHRA and CDR2 as YSYEKL. CDR3 nucleotides: TGCGCCAGCAGCCAACCACCAGGTGAACAATACAATGAGCAGTTCTTC. This sequence encodes CASSQPPGEQYNEQFF.

This clone was observed a few times. This chain uses TRBV7-9 with TRBJ1-2; maybe TRBD1 (6 bases). CDR3 length equals 14 residues. Trimming left V 8 bases short and J 2 bases short, with 15 bases between. Germline V gene sequence: CDR1 SEHNR, CDR2 FQNEAQ (reference sequence). CDR3 coding DNA: TGTGCCAGCGGGACACAGACAGCCAACTATGGCTACACCTTC. This translates into CASGTQTANYGYTF.

The chain joins TRBV16 to TRBJ1-2; 7 positions agree with TRBD1. Germline V gene lookup returns CDR1 KGHSY and CDR2 FQNENV. The CDR3 loop spans 17 amino acids. The V and J ends lost 4 bases and 6 bases, in that order; junction bases with no gene match: 17. In DNA form, the CDR3 reads TGTGCCAGCAGCCTAAGGGACAGATCTCTCTCCGAGGATGGCTACACCTTC. Translated: CASSLRDRSLSEDGYTF.

This clone occurred once. The chain is built from TRBV20-1 and TRBJ2-7; D gene unclear. The CDR3 contains 11 residues. Germline lookup yields CDR1 DFQATT and CDR2 SNEGSKA (reference sequence). Trimming took 6 bases from V and 2 from J, leaving 8 bases between them. CDR3 region: CSATGTYEQYF. The CDR3 DNA sequence: TGCAGTGCAACGGGTACCTACGAGCAGTACTTC.

The chain recombines TRBV15 with TRBJ1-1, with D unclear. The V gene lost 0 bases and the J gene lost 0 bases, with 11 bases spanning the gap. This CDR3 spans 16 amino acids. Germline V gene data show CDR1 as LNHNV and CDR2 as YYDKDF (reference sequence). CDR3 bases: TGTGCCACCAGCAGAGATGGGAGGACGGTGAACACTGAAGCTTTCTTT. Translation gives CATSRDGRTVNTEAFF.

The V gene is TRBV7-2, the J gene TRBJ2-3; 10 nucleotides agree with TRBD2. The CDR3 is 16 residues long. Germline V gene lookup returns CDR1 SGHTA and CDR2 FQGNSA. The ends lost 3 bases at V and 5 bases at J; junction bases unmatched: 8. The CDR3 sequence: CASSFLSGGTGDTQYF. DNA for the CDR3: TGTGCCAGCAGCTTCCTTAGCGGGGGGACAGGAGATACGCAGTATTTT.

V gene TRBV9 combines with J gene TRBJ1-6; D may be TRBD1 (5 bases). Germline-derived CDR1 and CDR2 are SGDLS and YYNGEE. There are 14 residues in the CDR3. V was cut by 4 bases and J by 10 bases, with 15 bases left in between. CDR3 sequence: CASSSKGNVSPLHF. The CDR3 region has the DNA TGTGCCAGCAGCTCGAAGGGGAATGTCTCACCCCTCCACTTT.

The chain links TRBV5-1 to TRBJ1-2; no clear D. Germline CDR1 is SGHRS and CDR2 is YFSETQ. V lost 0 bases and J 5 bases, leaving 11 bases between the germline ends. The CDR3 extends over 14 amino acids. The CDR3 sequence is CASSLDPGAYGYTF. CDR3 bases: TGCGCCAGCAGCTTGGATCCAGGCGCGTATGGCTACACCTTC. Supplemented by reference TRBV5-1 and TRBJ1-2, the full variable domain reads KAGVTQTPRYLIKTRGQQVTLSCSPISGHRSVSWYQQTPGQGLQFLFEYFSETQRNKGNFPGRFSGRQFSNSRSEMNVSTLELGDSALYLCASSLDPGAYGYTFGSGTRLTVV.

The chain recombines TRBV19 with TRBJ1-3, with D maybe TRBD1 (5 bases). Germline V gene lookup returns CDR1 LNHDA and CDR2 SQIVND (reference sequence). V was clipped by 10 bases and J by 0 bases, with 10 bases between them. The CDR3 runs 13 residues. CDR3 sequence (DNA): TGTGCCATCGGGACTCCCTCTGGAAACACCATATATTTT. Translating gives CAIGTPSGNTIYF.

A few counts support this clone. J is TRBJ1-2 and V is TRBV19; TRBD1 matches 7 bases. V trimming: 1 base; J trimming: 6 bases; junction bases outside the gene matches: 11. Germline CDR1 is LNHDA and CDR2 is SQIVND (reference sequence). The length of the CDR3 is 16 residues. CDR3 DNA: TGTGCCAGTAGTATAGTGATAGGGACAGTAAGACATGGCTACACCTTC. Amino acids: CASSIVIGTVRHGYTF.

The chain is built from TRBV29-1 and TRBJ1-1, with 11 bases fitting TRBD1. This CDR3 is 13 amino acids long. Germline assignment: CDR1 SQVTM and CDR2 ANQGSEA. V trimming: 4 bases; J trimming: 6 bases; junction bases outside the gene matches: 4. The CDR3 sequence is CSVGTGGVSEAFF. Written as DNA, the CDR3 is TGCAGCGTTGGGACAGGGGGCGTCTCTGAAGCTTTCTTT. Supplemented by reference TRBV29-1 and TRBJ1-1, the full variable domain reads SAVISQKPSRDICQRGTSLTIQCQVDSQVTMMFWYRQQPGQSLTLIATANQGSEATYESGFVIDKFPISRPNLTFSTLTVSNMSPEDSSIYLCSVGTGGVSEAFFGQGTRLTVV.